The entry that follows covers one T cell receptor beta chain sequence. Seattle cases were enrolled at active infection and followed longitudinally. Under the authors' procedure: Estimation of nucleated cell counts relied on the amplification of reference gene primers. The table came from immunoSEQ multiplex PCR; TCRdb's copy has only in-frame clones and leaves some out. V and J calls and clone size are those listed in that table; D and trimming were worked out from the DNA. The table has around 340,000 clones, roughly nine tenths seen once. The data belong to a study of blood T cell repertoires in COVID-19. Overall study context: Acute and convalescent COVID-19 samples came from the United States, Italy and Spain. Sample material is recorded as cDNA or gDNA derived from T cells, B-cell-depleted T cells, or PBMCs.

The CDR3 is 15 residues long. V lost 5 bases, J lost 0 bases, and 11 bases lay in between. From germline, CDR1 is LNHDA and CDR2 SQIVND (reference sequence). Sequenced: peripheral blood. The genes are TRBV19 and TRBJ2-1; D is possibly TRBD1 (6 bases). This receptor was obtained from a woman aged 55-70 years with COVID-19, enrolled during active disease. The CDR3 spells CASSVDRSSYNEQFF. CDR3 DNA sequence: TGTGCCAGTAGTGTCGACAGGAGCTCCTACAATGAGCAGTTCTTC.